A single sample is the source of the 14 T cell receptor beta chains below, sequenced in a study of blood T cells in healthy people across ages. PCR was performed a second time for roughly 7 to 12 cycles using a sample-barcoded 5' primer and a J-beta primer mix. TCRdb recomputed calls from the 5' RACE reads with MiXCR, one row per CDR3 protein. This table holds 850,000 to 1,000,000 distinct CDR3 sequences, roughly 52% found once. Material: blood. All receptors come from a man younger than 40 in good health.

There are a few counts of this clonotype. The V and J genes are TRBV29-1 and TRBJ2-1, with a possible D match to TRBD2 (6 bases). Deletions cut 5 bases from V and 0 bases from J, with 8 bases between. The CDR3 is 13 residues long. CDR1 SQVTM and CDR2 ANQGSEA come from the germline V gene. The CDR3 nucleotides read TGCAGCGTTCGGGGGTCCTCCTACAATGAGCAGTTCTTC. Its translation is CSVRGSSYNEQFF.

This clonotype was found a few times. The V and J genes are TRBV27 and TRBJ2-1; D gene uncertain. Germline-derived CDR1 and CDR2 are MNHEY and SMNVEV (reference sequence). Deletions cut 7 bases from V and 4 bases from J, with 8 bases between. This CDR3 has 12 amino acids. For the CDR3, the DNA is TGTGCCAGCACCGGACGGTACAATGAGCAGTTCTTC. It translates to CASTGRYNEQFF.

The rearrangement joins TRBV20-1 to TRBJ1-5, with D possibly TRBD1 on 6 matching bases. Per germline, CDR1 DFQATT and CDR2 SNEGSKA (reference sequence). CDR3 size: 14 residues. Trimming took 2 bases from V and 1 from J, leaving 9 bases between them. The CDR3 sequence: CSARQGLSNQPQHF. The CDR3 DNA sequence: TGCAGTGCTAGACAGGGGTTGAGCAATCAGCCCCAGCATTTT.

The rearrangement uses TRBV20-1 and TRBJ2-3; 7 positions match TRBD2. There are 14 residues in the CDR3. The V and J ends lost 8 bases and 3 bases, in that order; junction bases with no gene match: 11. Looked up from germline, CDR1 is DFQATT and CDR2 is SNEGSKA (reference sequence). The CDR3: CSSWVGGGTDTQYF. Here the CDR3 DNA reads TGCAGTTCTTGGGTGGGCGGGGGAACAGATACGCAGTATTTT.

This clonotype was detected only a few times. The chain has TRBV6-5 and TRBJ2-7, with 9 bases fitting TRBD2. CDR1 and CDR2 (germline): MNHEY, SVGAGI. The CDR3 has 15 amino acids. Trimming at V came to 4 bases and at J to 7 bases, leaving 11 bases not matched to a gene. The CDR3 coding sequence is TGTGCCAGCAGTTCCACTAGCGGGCGGCTTTTAGAGCAGTACTTC. The encoded protein is CASSSTSGRLLEQYF.

The chain has TRBV4-1 and TRBJ2-1; D is uncertain. The V gene lost 4 bases and the J gene lost 4 bases, with 17 bases spanning the gap. Per germline, CDR1 MGHRA and CDR2 YSYEKL. This CDR3 comprises 16 residues. CDR3 DNA sequence: TGCGCCAGCAGCCCCCGAGCGCAAGAACCTTACAATGAGCAGTTCTTC. As protein: CASSPRAQEPYNEQFF.

The gene calls are TRBV29-1 and TRBJ2-1; 8 bases line up with TRBD2. CDR1 is SQVTM and CDR2 is ANQGSEA in the germline V gene. The trim removed 4 bases at V and 4 bases at J, leaving 6 bases unmatched. The CDR3 is 14 amino acids. CDR3 DNA: TGCAGCGTTGTAAAAGCGGGGGAGTACAATGAGCAGTTCTTC. Encoded protein: CSVVKAGEYNEQFF.

The chain links TRBV25-1 to TRBJ2-3, with TRBD2 matching 9 bases. CDR1 and CDR2 from the germline V gene are MGHDK and SYGVNS. The CDR3 runs to 18 residues. V dropped 5 bases and J dropped 1; count of bases not matched to a gene: 13. CDR3 nucleotides: TGTGCCAGCAGTCACTCTCTGTCGCGGGGGGGACGCACAGATACGCAGTATTTT. It translates to CASSHSLSRGGRTDTQYF.

CDR3 loop: CASSPGALDRTDTQYF. The CDR3 DNA sequence: TGCGCCAGCAGCCCCGGCGCGCTAGACCGCACAGATACGCAGTATTTT. The V gene is TRBV5-1, the J gene TRBJ2-3, with D unclear. The V gene's germline CDR1 is SGHRS and CDR2 YFSETQ. The CDR3 extends over 16 amino acids. Trimming cost V 4 bases and J 1 base, with 16 bases left between them.

The chain carries TRBV7-9 and TRBJ2-4, with 7 bases fitting TRBD1. The J call may be faulty, since TRBJ2-7 better matches the DNA end. Looked up from germline, CDR1 is SEHNR and CDR2 is FQNEAQ (reference sequence). This CDR3 region has 16 residues. CDR3 DNA: TGTGCCAGCAGCTCCGGGACAGCCGGAGAAACCTACGAGCAGTACTTC. Translation gives CASSSGTAGETYEQYF.

The chain links TRBV20-1 to TRBJ1-5; 8 nucleotides match TRBD1. There are 16 residues in the CDR3. Germline CDR1 reads DFQATT; CDR2 reads SNEGSKA (reference sequence). Trimming removed 3 bases from V and 6 bases from J; junction bases left unmatched: 13. In nucleotides, the CDR3 is TGCAGTGCTAGCTCGACAGGGGCAAGGGTTTCTCAGCCCCAGCATTTT. It encodes CSASSTGARVSQPQHF.

The rearrangement links TRBV6-6 to TRBJ1-2, with 10 positions matching TRBD1. Germline loops: CDR1 MNHNY, CDR2 SVGAGI (reference sequence). J gave up 7 bases and V 6 bases, and 5 bases lay outside the gene matches. CDR3 size: 13 residues. In DNA, the CDR3 is TGTGCCAGCAGCCAGACAGGGGGCAGTGGCTACACCTTC. Amino acid sequence: CASSQTGGSGYTF.

This chain uses TRBV12-3 or TRBV12-4 with TRBJ2-1; 9 bases align to TRBD2. This CDR3 is built from 15 residues. With V trimmed by 5 bases and J by 7 bases, 9 bases remained unmatched. CDR3 amino acids: CASSPTAGGANEQFF. The CDR3 region has the DNA TGTGCCAGCAGTCCAACAGCGGGAGGAGCTAATGAGCAGTTCTTC.

This clonotype was seen at least ten times. This chain joins TRBV5-1 and TRBJ2-3; 10 nucleotides agree with TRBD2. Germline CDR1 reads SGHRS; CDR2 reads YFSETQ. The V gene end was trimmed by 2 bases and the J gene end by 6 bases; junction bases not matched to a gene: 9. The CDR3 length is 16 residues. The CDR3 nucleotides read TGCGCCAGCAGCTTTAGTAGCGGGGGGAGAGGTGATACGCAGTATTTT. Translating it yields CASSFSSGGRGDTQYF.